This T cell receptor beta chain was observed in a study of T-cell reconstitution after alpha-beta-depleted transplantation in children. Points from the study as a whole: There were some patients whose high TCRbeta diversity at day 60 came from surviving recipient T cells and thymic progenitors. Hyperexpanded clones declined; after one year, newly produced T cells mostly supplied diversity.

This clonotype has only a few counts. Its antigen is undetermined. The ends were cut back, 9 bases at V and 2 bases at J, with 14 bases in the middle. Per the germline V gene, CDR1 is MGHDK and CDR2 is SYGVNS. The CDR3 contains 13 residues. Preparation of the TCRbeta library was carried out with unique molecular identifiers. TCRdb re-derived calls from the PCR reads in MiXCR, one entry per CDR3 protein. This table has roughly 340,000 distinct CDR3 sequences, around 15% appearing once. Sequenced here: PBMCs, mostly from graft donor cells, sampled 360 days after TCRalphabeta/CD19-depleted stem cell transplant. The source is a male patient aged 2 to 9 who had a stem cell transplant for acute lymphoblastic leukemia, so the T cells may come from the graft donor. The chain has TRBV25-1 and TRBJ2-7; D is undetermined. The CDR3 protein is CASYSGLTYEQYF. The CDR3 region has the DNA TGTGCCAGTTACTCGGGCCTGACCTACGAGCAGTACTTC.